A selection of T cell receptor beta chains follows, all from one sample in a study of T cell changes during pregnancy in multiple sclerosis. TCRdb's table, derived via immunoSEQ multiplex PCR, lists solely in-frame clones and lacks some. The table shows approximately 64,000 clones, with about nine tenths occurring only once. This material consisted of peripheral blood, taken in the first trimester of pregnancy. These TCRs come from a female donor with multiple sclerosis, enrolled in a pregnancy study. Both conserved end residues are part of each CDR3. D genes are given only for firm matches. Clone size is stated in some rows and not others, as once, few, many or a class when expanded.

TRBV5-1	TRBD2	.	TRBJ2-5	TGCGCCAGCAGCTTGGGGTTGGCTACTAGCGGCTTACAAGAGACCCAGTACTTC	CASSLGLATSGLQETQYF
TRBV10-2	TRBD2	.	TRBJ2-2	TGCGCCAGCACTAGGACTAGCGGGAGATCGGCCGGGGAGCTGTTTTTT	CASTRTSGRSAGELFF
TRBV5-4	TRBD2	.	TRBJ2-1	TGTGCCAGCCTCCTAGCGGGAGTAGATAATGAGCAGTTCTTC	CASLLAGVDNEQFF
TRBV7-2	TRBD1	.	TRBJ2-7	TGTGCCAGCAGCTTAGCGGGACAGGTGAAAACCTACGAGCAGTACTTC	CASSLAGQVKTYEQYF
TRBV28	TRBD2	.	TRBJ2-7	TGTGCCAGCCTAGCGGGAGGAGTCGGCGAGCAGTACTTC	CASLAGGVGEQYF
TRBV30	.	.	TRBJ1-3	TGTGCCTGGAGTGCACAGGGAGCTTTCTCTGGAAACACCATATATTTT	CAWSAQGAFSGNTIYF
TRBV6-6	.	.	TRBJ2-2	TGTGCCAGCAGCGAAAGGGGGACACCGAGGGCCGGGGAGCTGTTTTTT	CASSERGTPRAGELFF
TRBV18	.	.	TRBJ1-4	TGTGCCAGCTCACGCCAGGGTACAACTAATGAAAAACTGTTTTTT	CASSRQGTTNEKLFF
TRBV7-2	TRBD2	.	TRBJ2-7	TGTGCCAGCAGCGATCGGGAGGGCATCTACGAGCAGTACTTC	CASSDREGIYEQYF
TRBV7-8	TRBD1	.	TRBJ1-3	TGTGCCAGCAGCTCGACAGGGGGGGGTGGAAACACCATATATTTT	CASSSTGGGGNTIYF
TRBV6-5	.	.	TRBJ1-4	TGTGCCAGCAGTTATGACAGCAATAATGAAAAACTGTTTTTT	CASSYDSNNEKLFF
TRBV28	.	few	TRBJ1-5	TGTGCCAGCAGTAACACCATCAATCAGCCCCAGCATTTT	CASSNTINQPQHF
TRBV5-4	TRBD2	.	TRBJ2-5	TGTGCCAGCAGCCCGGTGGGGGGGGAGACCCAGTACTTC	CASSPVGGETQYF
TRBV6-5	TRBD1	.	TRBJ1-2	TGTGCCAGCAGGACCGGGACAGCCTATGGCTACACCTTC	CASRTGTAYGYTF
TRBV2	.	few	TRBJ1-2	TGTGCCAGCGAGCAGGCGCGTGGCTACACCTTC	CASEQARGYTF
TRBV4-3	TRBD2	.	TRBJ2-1	TGCGCCAGCAGCCAAGATGGACTAGCGGGAGCCCTCTATAACGATGAGCAGTTCTTC	CASSQDGLAGALYNDEQFF
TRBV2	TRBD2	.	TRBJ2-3	TGTGCCAGCAGTGCGACTAGCGGGAGACGGGATACGCAGTATTTT	CASSATSGRRDTQYF
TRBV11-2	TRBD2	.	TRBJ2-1	TGTGCCAGCAGCTTAGATCCCAAGACTAGCGTCGATGAGCAGTTCTTC	CASSLDPKTSVDEQFF
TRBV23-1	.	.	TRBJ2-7	TGCGCCAGCAGTCGAAAGGGGTCAACGCCCTCCGAGCAGTACTTC	CASSRKGSTPSEQYF
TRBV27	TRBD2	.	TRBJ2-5	TGTGCCAGCAGTCCTCGGCTAGCGGGAGGTCCTAGGACCCAGTACTTC	CASSPRLAGGPRTQYF
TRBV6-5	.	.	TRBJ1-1	TGTGCCAGCAGACGAGGGCCCAGCCATAACACTGAAGCTTTCTTT	CASRRGPSHNTEAFF
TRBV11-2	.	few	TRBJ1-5	TGTGCCAGCAGCCCCTTCCCCAATCAGCCCCAGCATTTT	CASSPFPNQPQHF
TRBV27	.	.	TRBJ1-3	TGTGCCAGCAGTTTTACTAGCTCTGGAAACACCATATATTTT	CASSFTSSGNTIYF
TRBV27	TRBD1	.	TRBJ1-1	TGTGCCAGCAGTTGGGGACAGGGGGCGAGGACTGAAGCTTTCTTT	CASSWGQGARTEAFF
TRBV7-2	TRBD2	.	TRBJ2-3	TGTGCCAGCAGTATATGGACTAGCGTACCCTCTAGCACAGATACGCAGTATTTT	CASSIWTSVPSSTDTQYF
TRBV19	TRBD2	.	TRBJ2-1	TGTGCCAGTAGTATCACTAGCGGGAGGGACTCCTACAATGAGCAGTTCTTC	CASSITSGRDSYNEQFF
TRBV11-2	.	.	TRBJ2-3	TGTGCCAGCAGCTTAATAGGGGGGGACACAGATACGCAGTATTTT	CASSLIGGDTDTQYF
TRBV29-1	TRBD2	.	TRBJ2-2	TGCAGCGTTGTCCTTAGCGGGTTTACCGGGGAGCTGTTTTTT	CSVVLSGFTGELFF
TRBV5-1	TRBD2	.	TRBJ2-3	TGCGCCAGCAGCCTTCAACAGGGCGGGAGGACGGATACGCAGTATTTT	CASSLQQGGRTDTQYF
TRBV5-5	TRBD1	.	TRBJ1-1	TGTGCCAGCAGCTTGGGGGGACAGGGGGTGAACACTGAAGCTTTCTTT	CASSLGGQGVNTEAFF
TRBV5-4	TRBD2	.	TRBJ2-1	TGTGCCAGCGGACCTGGGACTAGCGGGAGGAATGAGCAGTTCTTC	CASGPGTSGRNEQFF
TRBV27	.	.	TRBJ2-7	TGTGCCAGCAAAGCGGAGGGTCCCAACTACGAGCAGTACTTC	CASKAEGPNYEQYF
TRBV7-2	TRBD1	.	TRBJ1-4	TGTGCCAGCAGCTTAGGGCCCGGAGGGGGCGGTGAAAAACTGTTTTTT	CASSLGPGGGGEKLFF
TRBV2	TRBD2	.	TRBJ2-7	TGTGCCAGCACCACTAGCGGGCTCTCCTACGAGCAGTACTTC	CASTTSGLSYEQYF
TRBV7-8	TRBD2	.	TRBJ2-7	TGTGCCAGCACCTCGGGATTAGCGGGTTCTCCCTACGAGCAGTACTTC	CASTSGLAGSPYEQYF
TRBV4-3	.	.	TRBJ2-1	TGCGCCAGCAGCCGTGGTAGTGAGCAGTTCTTC	CASSRGSEQFF
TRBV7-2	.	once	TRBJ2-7	TGTGCCAGCAGCGCGGACTCATCCTACGAGCAGTACTTC	CASSADSSYEQYF
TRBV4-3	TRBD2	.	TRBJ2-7	TGCGCCAGCAGCCAAGATAGGGGACTAGCGGGAGCCTCCTACGAGCAGTACTTC	CASSQDRGLAGASYEQYF
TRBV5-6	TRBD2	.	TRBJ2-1	TGTGCCAGCAGTTCAAGGACTAGCGGGAGAATCGGGAATGAGCAGTTCTTC	CASSSRTSGRIGNEQFF
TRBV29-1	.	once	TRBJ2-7	TGCAGCGTTGGAGGGGGGGAATCCTACGAGCAGTACTTC	CSVGGGESYEQYF
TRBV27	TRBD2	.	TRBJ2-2	TGTGCCAGCCGCCGGGCGGGGGGGGACACCGGGGAGCTGTTTTTT	CASRRAGGDTGELFF